This passage covers 12 T cell receptor beta chains from one sample sequenced in a study of blood T cell repertoires in COVID-19 (dated by TCRdb to 2018 to 2021). The protocol used for the library was the immunoSEQ multiplex PCR assay. TCRdb's version of the immuneACCESS table is confined to in-frame rearrangements and falls short of the full clone set. An unresolved V gene accounts for under half of the shortfall where checked; the remainder is of unknown origin. Recorded for this sample are approximately 70,000 clones; 88% of them occurred a single time. Jointly, the top ten make up roughly 4.6% of the sample. Sequenced material: peripheral blood. The receptor set was obtained from a human donor in a cohort sampled during active COVID-19.

This clone showed up just a few times. This chain connects TRBV6-5 to TRBJ2-1, with TRBD2 matching 10 bases. The CDR3 consists of 15 residues. CDR1 and CDR2 from the germline V gene are MNHEY and SVGAGI. V trimming: 7 bases; J trimming: 0 bases; junction bases outside the gene matches: 3. In DNA form, the CDR3 reads TGTGCCAGCAAAGCTAGCGGGGGCTCCTACAATGAGCAGTTCTTC. It encodes CASKASGGSYNEQFF.

The V call is TRBV19, the J call TRBJ1-5; 8 nucleotides match TRBD1. V dropped 10 bases and J dropped 7; count of bases not matched to a gene: 0. Germline V gene sequence: CDR1 LNHDA, CDR2 SQIVND (reference sequence). The CDR3 contains 10 residues. The CDR3 here is CATGGQPQHF. CDR3 sequence (DNA): TGTGCCACAGGGGGCCAGCCCCAGCATTTT. Full variable domain (missing parts from reference TRBV19 and TRBJ1-5): DGGITQSPKYLFRKEGQNVTLSCEQNLNHDAMYWYRQDPGQGLRLIYYSQIVNDFQKGDIAEGYSVSREKKESFPLTVTSAQKNPTAFYLCATGGQPQHFGDGTRLSIL.

The gene calls are TRBV30 and TRBJ2-7; possible D gene TRBD1, 5 bases. Germline loops: CDR1 GTSNPN, CDR2 SVGIG (reference sequence). V was trimmed by 1 base and J by 2 bases, leaving 15 bases between them. CDR3 length: 15 amino acids. For the CDR3, the DNA is TGTGCCTGGAGTGCGGGTTTAGGGGAAACCTACGAGCAGTACTTC. Translated: CAWSAGLGETYEQYF.

CDR3 amino acids: CASSLDSRSNEKLFF. The CDR3 nucleotides read TGTGCCAGCAGCCTCGACAGTCGGTCCAATGAAAAACTGTTTTTT. The rearrangement joins TRBV5-4 to TRBJ1-4, with D perhaps matching TRBD1 (5 bases). The germline V and J ends were trimmed by 4 bases and 5 bases, with 15 bases remaining between them. The CDR3 is 15 residues long. In germline, CDR1 is SGHNT, CDR2 YYREEE (reference sequence).

This chain connects TRBV7-2 to TRBJ2-5; D possibly corresponds to TRBD2 (5 bases). The CDR3 contains 12 residues. CDR1 and CDR2 (germline): SGHTA, FQGNSA. V was trimmed by 4 bases and J by 9 bases, leaving 12 bases between them. The CDR3 here is CASSSSVRAQYF. CDR3 nucleotide sequence: TGTGCCAGCAGCTCATCCGTGCGGGCCCAGTACTTC.

The CDR3 DNA reads TGTGCCAGTAGACCGGACCCCAGGACTTTCAATGAGCAGTTCTTC. Translated, it gives CASRPDPRTFNEQFF. The rearrangement links TRBV19 to TRBJ2-1, with a weak D call TRBD2 (5 bases). This CDR3 spans 15 amino acids. V was trimmed by 6 bases and J by 6 bases, leaving 18 bases between them. CDR1 is LNHDA and CDR2 is SQIVND in the germline V gene (reference sequence).

This CDR3 is CASSLGGTNEKLFF. CDR3 nucleotides: TGTGCCAGCAGCTTAGGAGGGACTAATGAAAAACTGTTTTTT. The chain links TRBV11-2 to TRBJ1-4; no firm D call. Germline V gene lookup returns CDR1 SGHAT and CDR2 FQNNGV. The CDR3 covers 14 residues. The V end was cut by 1 base, the J end by 2 bases, with 5 bases between.

The chain carries TRBV12-3 or TRBV12-4 and TRBJ1-1; D call uncertain. The length of the CDR3 is 11 residues. V lost 7 bases, J lost 1 base, and 4 bases lay in between. The CDR3 DNA reads as TGTGCCAGCACCCGGAACACTGAAGCTTTCTTT. Protein product: CASTRNTEAFF.

This clone was recorded once. The genes are TRBV5-6 and TRBJ2-3; 12 positions match TRBD2. The CDR3 spans 15 residues. Germline V gene sequence: CDR1 SGHDT, CDR2 YYEEEE. Trimming took 4 bases from V and 6 from J; bases not matched to a gene: 6. In DNA form, the CDR3 reads TGTGCCAGCAGCCGACTAGCGGGAGAGGGGGATACGCAGTATTTT. It codes for CASSRLAGEGDTQYF.

V usage is TRBV7-9 and J usage is TRBJ2-1; TRBD2 matches 14 bases. The CDR3 consists of 16 residues. Germline V gene data show CDR1 as SEHNR and CDR2 as FQNEAQ (reference sequence). The V segment lost 4 bases and the J segment 9 bases; nucleotides outside the gene matches: 8. The DNA of the CDR3 is TGTGCCAGCAGCTCGGCCGGGACTAGCGGGAGAGGTGAGCAGTTCTTC. Residues: CASSSAGTSGRGEQFF.

J is TRBJ2-1 and V is TRBV7-2; weak D call: TRBD1 (6 bases). V gave up 0 bases and J gave up 3 bases, with 12 bases separating them. The CDR3 spans 16 residues. Germline-derived CDR1 and CDR2 are SGHTA and FQGNSA. The CDR3 bases are TGTGCCAGCAGCTTAGCAGCAGGGGCCCACTACAATGAGCAGTTCTTC. Translated, it gives CASSLAAGAHYNEQFF.

The chain recombines TRBV3-1 (or the pseudogene TRBV3-2) with TRBJ2-5; a weak D match, TRBD2 (5 bases). V was pared by 3 bases and J by 1 base, with 15 bases between. This CDR3 comprises 16 residues. CDR1 and CDR2 (germline): LGHDT, YNNKEL (reference sequence). CDR3 region: CASSQASAGSQETQYF. The CDR3 bases are TGTGCCAGCAGCCAGGCCAGTGCGGGTAGCCAAGAGACCCAGTACTTC.